This entry is about one T cell receptor beta chain. Its cognate antigen is unknown. The junction and the germline gene differ at one end; a read error may be behind it. The data belong to a study of spatial heterogeneity in lung cancer. At the level of the study: Strongly correlated with TCR transcript counts in tumor regions was a T cell module score, which was a transcriptional module score calculated from matched bulk RNA-seq.

The library protocol tagged each TCR cDNA with a unique molecular identifier. One entry per CDR3 protein results from TCRdb running MiXCR on the 5' RACE reads. Of 2,200 or so distinct CDR3 sequences in the sample, 3% are singletons; the top ten hold 12%. Overall study findings and caveats: Tumoral mutation counts were tracked by counts of expanded intratumoral alpha and beta TCRs.

Looked up from germline, CDR1 is LGHNA and CDR2 is YSLEER. The CDR3 is made up of 14 amino acids. As to time point: sample taken at primary tumor resection. Samples came from roughly 75 TRACERx patients with untreated early-stage lung cancer. Tumor, nontumor lung or frozen PBMC supplied whole RNA, sequenced without sorting. The input for sequencing was lung tumor tissue, taken at surgery. The receptor was isolated from a female donor with early-stage non-small cell lung cancer. V is TRBV4-3 and J is TRBJ1-1, with D hard to call. CDR3 sequence: CASSQFEVETEAGF. CDR3 DNA sequence: TGCGCCAGCAGCCAATTTGAAGTGGAAACTGAAGCTGGCTTT.